This T cell receptor beta chain stems from a study of response to subunit inactivated influenza vaccine. The V and J ends lost 3 bases and 4 bases respectively, with 12 bases between them. CDR3 length equals 14 residues. TCRdb reanalysed the RT-PCR reads using MiXCR and keeps one entry per CDR3 protein. Of about 310,000 distinct CDR3 sequences in the sample, just over 20% are singletons; the top ten hold roughly 10%. General study results and limits: That few new T cells are recruited by each seasonal influenza vaccination was the authors' suggestion.

This clonotype was seen more than once but under ten times. Its target is unknown. Sequences were derived from PBMCs from blood, sampled less than 22 months after vaccination. The chain carries TRBV12-3 or TRBV12-4 and TRBJ1-1; tentative D call: TRBD1 (6 bases). This clonotype originated in a man between 45 and 75 years old who received an inactivated influenza vaccine. The CDR3 DNA is TGTGCCAGCAGTTTCGGACAGTTGGGCACTGAAGCTTTCTTT. Protein sequence: CASSFGQLGTEAFF.